One sample yielded the 19 T cell receptor beta chains listed below, sequenced in a study of blood T cell repertoires in COVID-19. TCRdb's copy holds only in-frame clones and misses some; the assay was immunoSEQ multiplex PCR. The sample has 88,000 or so clones; around nine tenths are singletons. The sequenced material came from PBMCs or T cells enriched from blood (not recorded which). These receptors all stem from a woman in her 50s with acute COVID-19.

V and J are TRBV19 and TRBJ1-2; TRBD1 aligns across 10 bases. The germline gives CDR1 LNHDA, CDR2 SQIVND (reference sequence). The CDR3 is 14 residues long. With 7 bases clipped from V and 0 bases from J, the junction kept 2 bases outside the gene matches. The CDR3 region has the DNA TGTGCCAGTAAGGGGACAGGGGCTAACTATGGCTACACCTTC. Translating it yields CASKGTGANYGYTF.

As to this clone: Additional DNA sequences in this sample encode the identical CDR3. V and J are TRBV5-1 and TRBJ2-7, with 7 bases fitting TRBD1. Germline CDR1 is SGHRS and CDR2 is YFSETQ. With V trimmed by 0 bases and J by 3 bases, 3 bases remained unmatched. The CDR3 consists of 14 residues. The CDR3 loop reads CASSLGAGGYEQYF. DNA of the CDR3: TGCGCCAGCAGCTTGGGTGCAGGGGGCTACGAGCAGTACTTC.

The table lists this clone with a few counts. The genes are TRBV3-1 (or the pseudogene TRBV3-2) and TRBJ1-1; 11 nucleotides line up with TRBD1. Germline V gene sequence: CDR1 LGHDT, CDR2 YNNKEL (reference sequence). CDR3 length: 14 residues. Losses at the gene ends were 3 bases for V and 7 bases for J; bases not matched to a gene: 4. This chain's CDR3 is CASSQGQGGIEAFF. CDR3 bases: TGTGCCAGCAGCCAGGGACAGGGGGGCATTGAAGCTTTCTTT.

V gene TRBV4-1 combines with J gene TRBJ2-7; 7 bases agree with TRBD2. The CDR3 contains 13 residues. From germline, CDR1 is MGHRA and CDR2 YSYEKL. After removal of 3 bases from V and 2 bases from J, the junction contained 1 base not matched to a gene. CDR3 protein: CASSHGTTYEQYF. DNA of the CDR3: TGCGCCAGCAGCCACGGGACTACCTACGAGCAGTACTTC.

The chain recombines TRBV5-1 with TRBJ2-1; 7 nucleotides match TRBD1. V shed 0 bases and J 2 bases; nucleotides not matched to a gene: 5. The V gene's germline CDR1 is SGHRS and CDR2 YFSETQ. The CDR3 contains 16 residues. CDR3 region: CASSLAGQATYNEQFF. The CDR3 DNA follows: TGCGCCAGCAGCTTGGCCGGACAGGCGACCTACAATGAGCAGTTCTTC.

Here the CDR3 reads CASSPDMGGYGYTF. CDR3 nucleotides: TGTGCCAGCTCACCAGACATGGGGGGCTATGGCTACACCTTC. The chain carries TRBV18 and TRBJ1-2; D is perhaps TRBD1 (5 bases). This CDR3 region has 14 residues. Trimming took 2 bases from V and 4 from J, leaving 11 bases between them. The germline gives CDR1 KGHSH, CDR2 LQKENI.

The CDR3 reads CASSFTGYSYEQYF. The CDR3 DNA is TGTGCCAGCAGCTTTACAGGTTACTCCTACGAGCAGTACTTC. The V call is TRBV13, the J call TRBJ2-7; D may be TRBD1 (5 bases). CDR3 length: 14 residues. Trimming took off 3 bases at V and 0 bases at J, with 9 bases between the two ends. The germline CDR1 and CDR2 sequences are PRHDT and FYEKMQ (reference sequence).

This chain joins TRBV23-1 and TRBJ1-3; no clear D. TRBV23-1 is reported as an ORF; its role is uncertain. The CDR3 spans 12 residues. V was shortened by 0 bases and J by 9 bases, with 6 bases between the two germline ends. CDR3 sequence: CASSQSGPTIYF. CDR3 coding DNA: TGCGCCAGCAGTCAATCGGGCCCCACCATATATTTT.

This chain links TRBV6-2 or TRBV6-3 with TRBJ2-1, with D possibly matching TRBD2 (6 bases). Germline-derived CDR1 and CDR2 are MNHEY and SVGEGT. V was trimmed by 5 bases and J by 7 bases, leaving 12 bases between them. This CDR3 comprises 13 residues. The CDR3 region is CASSPGRWNEQFF. The CDR3 DNA reads as TGTGCCAGCAGTCCAGGGAGGTGGAATGAGCAGTTCTTC.

This chain uses TRBV19 with TRBJ1-1; weak D call: TRBD1 (5 bases). The length of the CDR3 is 13 residues. Trimming cost V 7 bases and J 1 base, with 10 bases left between them. CDR1 is LNHDA and CDR2 is SQIVND in the germline V gene (reference sequence). CDR3 DNA sequence: TGTGCCAGTATTAATCAGGGGAACACTGAAGCTTTCTTT. Translation gives CASINQGNTEAFF.

The chain combines TRBV5-6 with TRBJ1-5, with 7 bases fitting TRBD1. Germline loops: CDR1 SGHDT, CDR2 YYEEEE. V lost 3 bases, J lost 0 bases, and 6 bases stayed unmatched. CDR3 length: 16 residues. The CDR3 spells CASSSGGQTSNQPQHF. The CDR3 DNA is TGTGCCAGCAGCTCTGGGGGACAGACTAGCAATCAGCCCCAGCATTTT.

This clone was recorded only once. The rearrangement joins TRBV2 to TRBJ1-2; D might be TRBD1 (5 bases). V was clipped by 2 bases and J by 9 bases, with 10 bases between them. Germline-derived CDR1 and CDR2 are SNHLY and FYNNEI. This CDR3 contains 12 residues. The CDR3 DNA sequence: TGTGCCAGCAGTGAAACCCAGGGTAGCTACACCTTC. It specifies CASSETQGSYTF.

The V and J genes are TRBV30 and TRBJ1-1; the match to TRBD1 covers 7 bases. The CDR3 is 15 residues long. Per germline, CDR1 GTSNPN and CDR2 SVGIG (reference sequence). V was pared by 3 bases and J by 0 bases, with 7 bases of the junction left unmatched. The CDR3 loop is CAWSSRDRVNTEAFF. Here the CDR3 DNA reads TGTGCCTGGAGCAGCAGAGACAGGGTGAACACTGAAGCTTTCTTT.

The J gene is TRBJ2-5, the V gene TRBV30; D is possibly TRBD2 (5 bases). V dropped 2 bases and J dropped 2 bases, with 12 bases sitting between them. The CDR3 contains 14 residues. CDR1 and CDR2 from the germline V gene are GTSNPN and SVGIG (reference sequence). The CDR3 spells CAWSFRGGQETQYF. The CDR3 region has the DNA TGTGCCTGGAGTTTCCGGGGTGGGCAAGAGACCCAGTACTTC.

This clone was found a few times. This chain links TRBV11-2 with TRBJ1-3; perhaps TRBD1 as D (5 bases). Germline V gives CDR1 SGHAT, CDR2 FQNNGV. The CDR3 loop spans 15 amino acids. With 10 bases removed from V and 0 bases from J, the gap between germline ends came to 16 bases. CDR3 protein: CATTGLTFSGNTIYF. CDR3 sequence (DNA): TGTGCCACAACAGGCCTCACTTTCTCTGGAAACACCATATATTTT.

CDR3 loop: CASSLPDTEAFF. The DNA of the CDR3 is TGTGCCAGCAGTTTGCCAGACACTGAAGCTTTCTTT. The rearrangement joins TRBV28 to TRBJ1-1; D is unresolved. Germline V gene sequence: CDR1 MDHEN, CDR2 SYDVKM. The CDR3 covers 12 residues. V was pared by 3 bases and J by 3 bases, with 5 bases between. The variable domain in full, with the rest retrieved from reference TRBV28 and TRBJ1-1, is DVKVTQSSRYLVKRTGEKVFLECVQDMDHENMFWYRQDPGLGLRLIYFSYDVKMKEKGDIPEGYSVSREKKERFSLILESASTNQTSMYLCASSLPDTEAFFGQGTRLTVV.

This clone came up once. One junction end does not reproduce the germline sequence, and a read error may be involved. V gene TRBV25-1 combines with J gene TRBJ2-1, with TRBD1 identical over 9 bases. Germline-derived CDR1 and CDR2 are MGHDK and SYGVNS. CDR3 size: 13 residues. CDR3 nucleotides: TGTGCCAGCAGCGCTAATTCCGGGACAGGGTTGATCTTC. Protein: CASSANSGTGLIF.

The J gene is TRBJ1-1, the V gene TRBV19; no firm D call. Trimming cost V 6 bases and J 8 bases, with 22 bases left between them. Germline loops: CDR1 LNHDA, CDR2 SQIVND (reference sequence). The CDR3 consists of 15 residues. The CDR3 bases are TGTGCCAGTAGCGTGAACCCTCTTTCGACTGCAGAAGCTTTCTTT. It specifies CASSVNPLSTAEAFF.

This chain connects TRBV30 to TRBJ1-1; D possibly corresponds to TRBD1 (6 bases). Germline assignment: CDR1 GTSNPN and CDR2 SVGIG (reference sequence). V was clipped by 3 bases and J by 0 bases, with 20 bases between them. CDR3 length: 17 amino acids. This CDR3 reads CAWSASGGGAVNTEAFF. CDR3 in DNA: TGTGCCTGGAGCGCCAGTGGCGGGGGCGCGGTGAACACTGAAGCTTTCTTT. The whole variable domain, remainder taken from reference TRBV30 and TRBJ1-1, is SQTIHQWPATLVQPVGSPLSLECTVEGTSNPNLYWYRQAAGRGLQLLFYSVGIGQISSEVPQNLSASRPQDRQFILSSKKLLLSDSGFYLCAWSASGGGAVNTEAFFGQGTRLTVV.